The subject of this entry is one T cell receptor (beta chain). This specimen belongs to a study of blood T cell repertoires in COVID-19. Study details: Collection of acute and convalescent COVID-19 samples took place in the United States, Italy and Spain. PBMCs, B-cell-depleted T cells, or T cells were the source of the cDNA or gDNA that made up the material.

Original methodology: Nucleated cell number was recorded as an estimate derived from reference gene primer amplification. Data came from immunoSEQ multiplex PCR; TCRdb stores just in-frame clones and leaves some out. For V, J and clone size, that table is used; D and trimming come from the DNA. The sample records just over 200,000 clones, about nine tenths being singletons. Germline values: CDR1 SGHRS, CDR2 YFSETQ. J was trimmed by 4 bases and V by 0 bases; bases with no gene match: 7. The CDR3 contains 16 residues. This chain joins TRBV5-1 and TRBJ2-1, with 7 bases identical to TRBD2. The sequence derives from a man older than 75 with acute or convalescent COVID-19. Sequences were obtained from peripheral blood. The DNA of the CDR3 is TGCGCCAGCAGCTTGGGCCGGGACTACAGATACAATGAGCAGTTCTTC. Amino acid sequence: CASSLGRDYRYNEQFF.